This is a list of T cell receptor beta chains from one sample in a study of OX40 agonist ivuxolimab in advanced cancers. The assay was immunoSEQ multiplex PCR, and TCRdb's table has in-frame clones only and misses some. The sample lists tens of thousands of clones, about 90% occurring once. Sequences were derived from CD4+ or CD8+ T cells sorted from blood, sampled in a trial of the OX40 agonist ivuxolimab. The receptor set was obtained from an adult with an advanced solid tumor such as melanoma, head and neck, liver or kidney cancer. The CDR3 runs from the conserved cysteine through the conserved F or W. A D gene is named only where the DNA matches it firmly. Not all rows give a size; the values are once, few, many and, for expanded clones, a class.

once	TRBV4-2	15	TRBJ1-5	-	TGTGCCAGCAGCCCGGGCCGGGGGGTCAATCAGCCCCAGCATTTT	CASSPGRGVNQPQHF
-	TRBV19	14	TRBJ1-4	-	TGTGCCAGTAGTATAAGGGCAACTAATGAAAAACTGTTTTTT	CASSIRATNEKLFF
-	TRBV19	16	TRBJ2-7	TRBD1	TGTGCCAGTAGTCCCAAGCGGACAGGCAGGTCCTACGAGCAGTACTTC	CASSPKRTGRSYEQYF
-	TRBV12-5	14	TRBJ2-5	-	TGTGCTAGTGGATTTATGAGGGGGACAGAGACCCAGTACTTC	CASGFMRGTETQYF
-	TRBV18	16	TRBJ1-6	-	TGTGCCAGCTCACCACTTCAGGGGCGCGATAATTCACCCCTCCACTTT	CASSPLQGRDNSPLHF
-	TRBV10-1	12	TRBJ1-1	-	TGTGCGGAGACACCACCAAACACTGAAGCTTTCTTT	CAETPPNTEAFF
-	TRBV28	16	TRBJ2-2	-	TGTGCCAGCTTGTTGGGGGGTTATCCGAACACCGGGGAGCTGTTTTTT	CASLLGGYPNTGELFF
-	TRBV6-6	16	TRBJ2-1	TRBD2	TGTGCCAGCAGACCCGACTGGGCGGGGGGGAACAATGAGCAGTTCTTC	CASRPDWAGGNNEQFF
once	TRBV5-4	15	TRBJ1-5	-	TGTGCCAGCAGCTGGGGGGGGCGGTTGGGCCAGCCCCAGCATTTT	CASSWGGRLGQPQHF
-	TRBV10-1	16	TRBJ2-7	TRBD1	TGCGCCAGCAGTGACTCGGGACAGGGGATGACCTACGAGCAGTACTTC	CASSDSGQGMTYEQYF
-	TRBV5-4	15	TRBJ1-5	-	TGTGCCAGCAGCTTCGGGAATACGGGCAATCAGCCCCAGCATTTT	CASSFGNTGNQPQHF
once	TRBV5-6	14	TRBJ2-1	-	TGTGCCAGCAGCCCGAGGGGGGGGCACAATGAGCAGTTCTTC	CASSPRGGHNEQFF
-	TRBV7-9	15	TRBJ2-3	TRBD2	TGTGCCAGCAGCCCGGGACTAGCGGTGGCAGATACGCAGTATTTT	CASSPGLAVADTQYF
once	TRBV6-1	13	TRBJ2-7	TRBD1	TGTGCCAGCACCCCGGGACAGGGTCACGAGCAGTACTTC	CASTPGQGHEQYF
-	TRBV6-4	17	TRBJ2-1	TRBD2	TGTGCCAGCAGTGACCTTCTCACTAGCGGTTCTGACAATGAGCAGTTCTTC	CASSDLLTSGSDNEQFF
-	TRBV9	15	TRBJ2-5	-	TGTGCCAGCAGCGTAAGCACGGGGGCCCAAGAGACCCAGTACTTC	CASSVSTGAQETQYF
-	TRBV5-1	14	TRBJ2-7	TRBD1	TGCGCCAGCAGCTTGGGGTCAACAGGGGACGAGCAGTACTTC	CASSLGSTGDEQYF
once	TRBV6-1	15	TRBJ1-6	TRBD1	TGTGCCAGCAGTGACTCAGGGGGCGCAAATTCACCCCTCCACTTT	CASSDSGGANSPLHF
-	TRBV30	14	TRBJ2-1	-	TGTGCCTGGAGAAGAGAGCAGGCCTACAATGAGCAGTTCTTC	CAWRREQAYNEQFF
-	TRBV7-8	14	TRBJ1-5	-	TGTGCCAGCAGCTTAGAGTTACAGAATCAGCCCCAGCATTTT	CASSLELQNQPQHF
-	TRBV5-1	14	TRBJ1-2	TRBD1	TGCGCCAGCAGCTTGGGACAGGGGGCGAATGGCTACACCTTC	CASSLGQGANGYTF
-	TRBV2	14	TRBJ2-3	-	TGTGCCAGCAGTGTAGGACAGAGCACAGATACGCAGTATTTT	CASSVGQSTDTQYF
few	TRBV18	12	TRBJ1-1	-	TGTGCCAGCTCACTGACCGCAGGGGAAGCTTTCTTT	CASSLTAGEAFF
once	TRBV10-3	13	TRBJ2-2	-	TGTGCCGCTCAAGATACGAACACCGGGGAGCTGTTTTTT	CAAQDTNTGELFF
-	TRBV10-1	14	TRBJ2-3	-	TGCGCCAGCAGGGGGGCAAACGCAGCAGATACGCAGTATTTT	CASRGANAADTQYF
-	TRBV2	12	TRBJ2-7	-	TGTGCCAGCAGTGGGACCACCATCGAGCAGTACTTC	CASSGTTIEQYF
-	TRBV5-1	14	TRBJ1-3	-	TGCGCCAGCAGTGCGGGAGGGCCTGGAAACACCATATATTTT	CASSAGGPGNTIYF
-	TRBV6-1	15	TRBJ1-4	-	TGTGCCAGCAGTGAAAGGGGGGGAGGGAATGAAAAACTGTTTTTT	CASSERGGGNEKLFF
-	TRBV5-1	13	TRBJ2-7	-	TGCGCCAGCAGCTTGGGAGGGAGAGGCGAGCAGTACTTC	CASSLGGRGEQYF